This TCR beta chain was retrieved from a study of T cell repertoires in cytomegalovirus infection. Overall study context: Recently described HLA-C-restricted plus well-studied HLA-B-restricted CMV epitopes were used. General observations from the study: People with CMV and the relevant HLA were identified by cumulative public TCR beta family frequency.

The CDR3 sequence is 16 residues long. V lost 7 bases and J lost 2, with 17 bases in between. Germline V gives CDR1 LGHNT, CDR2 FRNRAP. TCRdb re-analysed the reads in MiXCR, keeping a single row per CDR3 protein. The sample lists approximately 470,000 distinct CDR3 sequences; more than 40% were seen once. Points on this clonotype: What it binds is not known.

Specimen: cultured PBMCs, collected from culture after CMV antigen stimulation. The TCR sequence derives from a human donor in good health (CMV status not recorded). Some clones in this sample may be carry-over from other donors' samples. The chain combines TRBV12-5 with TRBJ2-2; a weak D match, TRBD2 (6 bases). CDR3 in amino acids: CASVGGVTRNTGELFF. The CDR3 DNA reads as TGTGCTAGTGTGGGAGGAGTGACAAGAAACACCGGGGAGCTGTTTTTT.